The rows below give T cell receptor beta chains drawn from one sample of a study of beta chain features in type 1 diabetes. Sequencing was performed with immunoSEQ multiplex PCR; in TCRdb, only in-frame clones are kept and a portion is missing. This sample yields 100,000 to 150,000 clones, of which around 16% are seen a single time; approximately 2.5% belongs to the top ten. Sequencing was carried out using central memory CD4+ T cells from blood. These receptors were taken from a young man with type 1 diabetes. CDR3s include the opening cysteine and the closing phenylalanine or tryptophan. The order of the fields is clone size, J gene, V gene, D gene, CDR3 protein, CDR3 DNA. The D gene is left open where the match is weak. A row's size may be missing; if present it is once, few, many or a size class.

>-|TRBJ1-1|TRBV5-1|TRBD1
CASSWLPQGGTEAFF
TGCGCCAGCAGCTGGCTCCCACAGGGGGGCACTGAAGCTTTCTTT
>-|TRBJ2-3|TRBV19|TRBD2
CASSTSMRGTQYF
TGTGCCAGCTCGACTAGCATGAGGGGTACGCAGTATTTT
>few|TRBJ1-2|TRBV4-1|-
CASSQVPGAYLGYTF
TGCGCCAGCAGCCAAGTTCCAGGGGCGTATTTGGGCTACACCTTC
>many|TRBJ2-5|TRBV12-5|-
CASGQEGETQYF
TGTGCTAGTGGGCAGGAGGGAGAGACCCAGTACTTC
>many|TRBJ1-6|TRBV28|TRBD1
CASSFGWGGTGTGESPLHF
TGTGCCAGCAGTTTTGGCTGGGGCGGTACCGGGACAGGGGAATCACCCCTCCACTTT
>few|TRBJ2-3|TRBV19|-
CASSIDLEDTQYF
TGTGCCAGTAGTATAGATCTCGAGGATACGCAGTATTTT
>few|TRBJ2-7|TRBV30|-
CPLRQGSYEQYF
TGCCCCCTTAGGCAGGGCTCCTACGAGCAGTACTTC
>few|TRBJ1-5|TRBV27|-
CASSDRFGPQHF
TGTGCCAGCAGTGACAGATTCGGGCCCCAGCATTTT
>-|TRBJ2-5|TRBV20-1|-
CSARREETQYF
TGCAGTGCTAGGCGGGAAGAGACCCAGTACTTC
>-|TRBJ1-2|TRBV7-9|TRBD1
CASSSGQGAIYGYTF
TGTGCCAGCAGCTCCGGACAGGGGGCAATCTATGGCTACACCTTC
>few|TRBJ1-1|TRBV7-3|-
CASSQGAVGRNTEAFF
TGTGCCAGCAGCCAAGGGGCGGTAGGGAGGAACACTGAAGCTTTCTTT
>-|TRBJ2-6|TRBV25-1|-
CASSGDSGANVLTF
TGTGCCAGCAGTGGGGACTCTGGGGCCAACGTCCTGACTTTC
>-|TRBJ1-6|TRBV27|-
CASSFRDARRNSPLHF
TGTGCCAGCAGCTTCCGGGACGCAAGACGAAATTCACCCCTCCACTTT
>few|TRBJ2-1|TRBV12-5|-
CASGLRGNNEQFF
TGTGCTAGTGGTTTACGAGGCAACAATGAGCAGTTCTTC
>few|TRBJ2-2|TRBV7-8|TRBD1
CASSFGTGSTGELFF
TGTGCCAGCAGCTTCGGGACAGGGAGTACCGGGGAGCTGTTTTTT